These T cell receptor beta chains were read from a single sample in a study of blood T cell repertoires in COVID-19. The data were produced by immunoSEQ multiplex PCR, yet TCRdb's version contains in-frame clones alone and is incomplete. The table has about 300,000 clones, around 86% seen once. Sequenced sample: PBMCs or T cells enriched from blood (not recorded which). The receptor set was obtained from a woman younger than 35 who had recovered from COVID-19. The CDR3 runs from the conserved cysteine through the conserved F or W. Fields, in order: CDR3 protein, J gene, V gene.

CATSRTGAASYNEQFF | TRBJ2-1 | TRBV15
CASSLLAGGPNEQFF | TRBJ2-1 | TRBV7-9
CASSTAGLYYEQYF | TRBJ2-7 | TRBV11-2
CSVARTSGGNEQFF | TRBJ2-1 | TRBV29-1
CAWSAGQENTEAFF | TRBJ1-1 | TRBV30
CASSLTIYEQFF | TRBJ2-1 | TRBV11-1
CASSLVRAGGPNEQFF | TRBJ2-1 | TRBV5-8
CAISEPTGGNTGELFF | TRBJ2-2 | TRBV10-3
CASSPARTGSYSNTEAFF | TRBJ1-1 | TRBV18
CASSRDWAQETQYF | TRBJ2-5 | TRBV27
CASTRQEKLFF | TRBJ1-4 | TRBV2
CASTLSGTGGLETQYF | TRBJ2-5 | TRBV19
CASSQHDTEAFF | TRBJ1-1 | TRBV23-1
CASSMRDSMNTEAFF | TRBJ1-1 | TRBV19
CASSPSRTGELFF | TRBJ2-2 | TRBV19
CASSLGGRVSGEKLFF | TRBJ1-4 | TRBV28
CASSQGDRYEQFF | TRBJ2-1 | TRBV18
CASSKGGETQYF | TRBJ2-5 | TRBV21-1
CASSSGAKNIQYF | TRBJ2-4 | TRBV7-9
CASRTRGGPNEKLFF | TRBJ1-4 | TRBV6-5
CASSPGQGNGYTF | TRBJ1-2 | TRBV18
CATSTGDRIDQPQHF | TRBJ1-5 | TRBV15
CASSFGTAYGYTF | TRBJ1-2 | TRBV5-1
CASSVALSGSTDTQYF | TRBJ2-3 | TRBV9
CASSLASDGYTF | TRBJ1-2 | TRBV7-9
CASSPNGQETQYF | TRBJ2-5 | TRBV18
CASSQNRVISTDTQYF | TRBJ2-3 | TRBV5-1